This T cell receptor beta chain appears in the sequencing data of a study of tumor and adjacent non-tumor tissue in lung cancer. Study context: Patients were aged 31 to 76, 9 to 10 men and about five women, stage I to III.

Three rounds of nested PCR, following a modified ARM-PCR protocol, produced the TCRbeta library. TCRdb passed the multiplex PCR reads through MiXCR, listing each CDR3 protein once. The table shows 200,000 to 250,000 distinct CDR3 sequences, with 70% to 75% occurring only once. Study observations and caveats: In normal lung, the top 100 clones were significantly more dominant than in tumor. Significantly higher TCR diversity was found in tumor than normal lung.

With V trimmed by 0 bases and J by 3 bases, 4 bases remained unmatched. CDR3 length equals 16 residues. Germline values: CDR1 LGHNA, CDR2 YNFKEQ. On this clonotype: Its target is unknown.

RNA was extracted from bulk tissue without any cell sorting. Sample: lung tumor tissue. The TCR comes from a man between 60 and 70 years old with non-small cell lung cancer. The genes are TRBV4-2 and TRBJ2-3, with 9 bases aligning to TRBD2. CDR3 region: CASSQEASGVTDTQYF. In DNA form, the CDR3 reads TGTGCCAGCAGCCAAGAAGCTAGCGGGGTGACAGATACGCAGTATTTT.